The present TCR beta chain was sequenced within a study of regulatory T cells in long-lasting Graves disease. In its sample, this clonotype was seen many times. Its antigen is undetermined. The study, taken as a whole, reports: Study of thyroid tissue was not done, with only peripheral blood studied.

Time point described: newly diagnosed GD, antithyroid drugs for less than 3 months. Extracted RNA from PBMCs served as the source of the TCR library. Arm-PCR of CDR3 regions and iRepertoire HTBI primers were used to build TCR beta libraries. Via MiXCR, TCRdb re-called the multiplex PCR reads, giving one row per CDR3 protein. Of under 700,000 distinct CDR3 sequences detected, more than 15% appear once; the ten largest clones hold around 25%. These data were likewise used in another study, on T cells in Graves' hyperthyroidism and ophthalmopathy. Per that paper: Researchers barred patients who had uncontrolled infection, other autoimmune disease, pregnancy or lactation.

The source was peripheral blood mononuclear cells (PBMCs), collected at new diagnosis, from a patient treated with antithyroid drugs. This TCR was sampled from a middle-aged woman with Graves disease.

The CDR3 sequence is CAISEGTSLLYTGELFF. As DNA, the CDR3 is TGTGCCATCAGTGAGGGGACTAGCCTCTTATACACCGGGGAGCTGTTTTTT. The V and J genes are TRBV10-3 and TRBJ2-2; 9 bases map to TRBD2. The germline V gene encodes CDR1 ENHRY and CDR2 SYGVKD. J gave up 3 bases and V 2 bases, and 7 bases lay outside the gene matches. CDR3 length equals 17 residues.